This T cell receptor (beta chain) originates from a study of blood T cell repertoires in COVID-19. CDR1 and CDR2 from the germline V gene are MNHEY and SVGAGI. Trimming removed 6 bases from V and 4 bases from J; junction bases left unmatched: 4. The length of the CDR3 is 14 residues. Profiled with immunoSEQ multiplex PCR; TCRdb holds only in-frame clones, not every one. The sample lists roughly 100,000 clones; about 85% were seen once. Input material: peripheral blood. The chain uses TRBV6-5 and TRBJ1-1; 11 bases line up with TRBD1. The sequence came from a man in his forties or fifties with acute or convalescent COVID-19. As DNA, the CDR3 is TGTGCCAGCAGCTTCGGGACAGGGGGCACTGAAGCTTTCTTT. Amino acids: CASSFGTGGTEAFF.